This is a list of T cell receptor beta chains from one sample in a study of blood T cells in healthy people across ages. TCRdb fed the 5' RACE reads into MiXCR, producing one record per CDR3 protein. Of roughly 2 million distinct CDR3 sequences in the sample, roughly 50% were seen once. Sequencing was carried out using blood. Receptor source: a woman aged 40 to 50 in good health. Both conserved end residues are part of each CDR3. Fields, in order: J gene, clone size, V gene, D gene, CDR3 length, CDR3 DNA, CDR3 protein. A D gene is named only where the DNA matches it firmly. Clone sizes are given selectively: once, few, many, or a class where the clone is expanded.

j_gene: TRBJ2-1
abundance: .
v_gene: TRBV28
d_gene: .
len: 16
CDR3nt: TGTGCCAGCATTTCCTTCGCCTCTAGCGCTTACAATGAGCAGTTCTTC
CDR3aa: CASISFASSAYNEQFF

j_gene: TRBJ1-1
abundance: .
v_gene: TRBV6-5
d_gene: TRBD1
len: 11
CDR3nt: TGTGCCGTAACAGGGGACACTGAAGCTTTCTTT
CDR3aa: CAVTGDTEAFF

j_gene: TRBJ1-1
abundance: .
v_gene: TRBV11-2
d_gene: .
len: 11
CDR3nt: TGTGCCAGCAGCTTACTCACTGAAGCTTTCTTT
CDR3aa: CASSLLTEAFF

j_gene: TRBJ2-3
abundance: .
v_gene: TRBV12-3/TRBV12-4
d_gene: .
len: 15
CDR3nt: TGTGCCAGCAGTTTACGGAGGGAATACTCAGATACGCAGTATTTT
CDR3aa: CASSLRREYSDTQYF

j_gene: TRBJ2-5
abundance: .
v_gene: TRBV20-1
d_gene: .
len: 12
CDR3nt: TGCAGTGCTAATTTCAACCAAGAGACCCAGTACTTC
CDR3aa: CSANFNQETQYF

j_gene: TRBJ1-2
abundance: .
v_gene: TRBV12-3/TRBV12-4
d_gene: TRBD1
len: 17
CDR3nt: TGTGCCAGCACGACATCCGGGACAGCGCTACATAACTATGGCTACACCTTC
CDR3aa: CASTTSGTALHNYGYTF

j_gene: TRBJ2-5
abundance: few
v_gene: TRBV25-1
d_gene: TRBD1
len: 15
CDR3nt: TGTGCCAGCTCCCCTCGGACAGGCAAACAAGAGACCCAGTACTTC
CDR3aa: CASSPRTGKQETQYF

j_gene: TRBJ2-5
abundance: .
v_gene: TRBV4-2
d_gene: .
len: 15
CDR3nt: TGTGCCAGCAGCCCCCAGCAGATGATTCAAGAGACCCAGTACTTC
CDR3aa: CASSPQQMIQETQYF

j_gene: TRBJ1-4
abundance: .
v_gene: TRBV7-2
d_gene: .
len: 16
CDR3nt: TGTGCCAGCAGCCTAAGCGACAAAATGACTAATGAAAGACTGTTTTTT
CDR3aa: CASSLSDKMTNERLFF

j_gene: TRBJ2-7
abundance: .
v_gene: TRBV28
d_gene: .
len: 14
CDR3nt: TGTGCCAGCAGTTTGGGGAAAAATTGGGACGAGCAGTACTTC
CDR3aa: CASSLGKNWDEQYF

j_gene: TRBJ1-2
abundance: .
v_gene: TRBV13
d_gene: .
len: 13
CDR3nt: TGTGCCAGCGATACACGGGGGCACCGCGGCTACACCTTC
CDR3aa: CASDTRGHRGYTF

j_gene: TRBJ1-2
abundance: .
v_gene: TRBV20-1
d_gene: .
len: 11
CDR3nt: TGCAGTGCCGTCGGGACCTATGGCTACACCTTC
CDR3aa: CSAVGTYGYTF

j_gene: TRBJ1-1
abundance: .
v_gene: TRBV4-2
d_gene: .
len: 12
CDR3nt: TGTGCCAGCAGCCATCACGCATCCGAAGCTTTCTTT
CDR3aa: CASSHHASEAFF

j_gene: TRBJ2-7
abundance: few
v_gene: TRBV4-3
d_gene: TRBD2
len: 16
CDR3nt: TGCGCCAGCAGCCCACAATTGGGAGGGCCGGGCTACGAGCAGTACTTC
CDR3aa: CASSPQLGGPGYEQYF

j_gene: TRBJ2-1
abundance: few
v_gene: TRBV7-2
d_gene: .
len: 14
CDR3nt: TGTGCCAGCAGCTTATCGGCGGGGGCCAATGAGCAGTTCTTC
CDR3aa: CASSLSAGANEQFF

j_gene: TRBJ2-1
abundance: few
v_gene: TRBV27
d_gene: TRBD1
len: 15
CDR3nt: TGTGCCAGCACAACCACCGGGACAGGTTACAATGAGCAGTTCTTC
CDR3aa: CASTTTGTGYNEQFF

j_gene: TRBJ1-5
abundance: .
v_gene: TRBV4-2
d_gene: .
len: 17
CDR3nt: TGTGCCAGCAACCCGGAGGGGGGAGGGGAAGGCAATCAGCCCCAGCATTTT
CDR3aa: CASNPEGGGEGNQPQHF

j_gene: TRBJ2-7
abundance: .
v_gene: TRBV20-1
d_gene: .
len: 13
CDR3nt: TGCAGTGCTATGCCAGGCATCTCCTACGAGCAGTACTTC
CDR3aa: CSAMPGISYEQYF

j_gene: TRBJ2-7
abundance: many
v_gene: TRBV5-1
d_gene: .
len: 15
CDR3nt: TGTGCCAGCAGCTTAGATGGGGGAAGCTCCTACGAGCAGTACTTC
CDR3aa: CASSLDGGSSYEQYF

j_gene: TRBJ2-7
abundance: .
v_gene: TRBV15
d_gene: .
len: 13
CDR3nt: TGTGCCACCAGCAGGAAGGGGGACTACGAGCAGTACTTC
CDR3aa: CATSRKGDYEQYF

j_gene: TRBJ2-5
abundance: .
v_gene: TRBV27
d_gene: TRBD2
len: 14
CDR3nt: TGTGCCAGCAGAAGAAGCGGGGGGGAAGAGACCCAGTACTTC
CDR3aa: CASRRSGGEETQYF

j_gene: TRBJ1-1
abundance: once
v_gene: TRBV6-5
d_gene: TRBD1
len: 14
CDR3nt: TGTGCCAGCAGAGAGGACAGGATGAACACTGAAGCTTTCTTT
CDR3aa: CASREDRMNTEAFF

j_gene: TRBJ2-7
abundance: .
v_gene: TRBV5-5
d_gene: .
len: 17
CDR3nt: TGTGCCAGCAGCTATATACGGGGGGCTCAAACCTACAATGAGCAGTACTTC
CDR3aa: CASSYIRGAQTYNEQYF

j_gene: TRBJ1-4
abundance: .
v_gene: TRBV28
d_gene: .
len: 15
CDR3nt: TGTGCCAGCAGCCCGTCGGGGTCCGGTAATGAAAAACTGTTTTTT
CDR3aa: CASSPSGSGNEKLFF

j_gene: TRBJ2-1
abundance: few
v_gene: TRBV29-1
d_gene: .
len: 13
CDR3nt: TGCAGCGTTGGCAAGAGCTCCTACAATGAGCAGTTCTTC
CDR3aa: CSVGKSSYNEQFF

j_gene: TRBJ1-6
abundance: once
v_gene: TRBV6-6
d_gene: .
len: 16
CDR3nt: TGTGCCAGCAGTTACTACCTGGGGGCGGTTAATTCACCCCTCCACTTT
CDR3aa: CASSYYLGAVNSPLHF

j_gene: TRBJ2-1
abundance: .
v_gene: TRBV3-1
d_gene: TRBD1
len: 16
CDR3nt: TGTGCCAGCAGCCAAGATGGGGGCAGGGGGAAAGAGACCCAGTTCTTC
CDR3aa: CASSQDGGRGKETQFF

j_gene: TRBJ2-3
abundance: .
v_gene: TRBV29-1
d_gene: .
len: 13
CDR3nt: TGCAGCCTATCTCGAGATAGCACAGATACGCAGTATTTT
CDR3aa: CSLSRDSTDTQYF

j_gene: TRBJ2-7
abundance: many
v_gene: TRBV7-2
d_gene: .
len: 13
CDR3nt: TGTGCCAGCAGCACTCGGGACTCCTACGAGCAGTACTTC
CDR3aa: CASSTRDSYEQYF